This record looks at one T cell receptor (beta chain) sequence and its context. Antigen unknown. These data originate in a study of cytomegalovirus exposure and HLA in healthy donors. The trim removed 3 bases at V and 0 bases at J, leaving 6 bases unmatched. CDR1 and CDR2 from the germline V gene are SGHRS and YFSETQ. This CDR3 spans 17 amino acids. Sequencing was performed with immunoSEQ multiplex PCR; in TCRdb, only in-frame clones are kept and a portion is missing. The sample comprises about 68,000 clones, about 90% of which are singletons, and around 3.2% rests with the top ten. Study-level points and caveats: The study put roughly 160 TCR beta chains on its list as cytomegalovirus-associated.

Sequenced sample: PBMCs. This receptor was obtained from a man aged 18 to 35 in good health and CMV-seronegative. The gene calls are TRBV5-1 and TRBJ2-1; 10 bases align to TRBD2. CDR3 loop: CASSSGSSGGSYNEQFF. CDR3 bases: TGCGCCAGCAGCTCTGGCTCTAGCGGGGGCTCCTACAATGAGCAGTTCTTC. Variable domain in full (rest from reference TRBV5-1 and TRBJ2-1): KAGVTQTPRYLIKTRGQQVTLSCSPISGHRSVSWYQQTPGQGLQFLFEYFSETQRNKGNFPGRFSGRQFSNSRSEMNVSTLELGDSALYLCASSSGSSGGSYNEQFFGPGTRLTVL.